The 11 T cell receptor beta chains reported below all come from one sample, sequenced in a study of T cell repertoires in cytomegalovirus infection. TCRdb ran MiXCR on the reads and lists one entry per CDR3 protein. The sample holds about half a million distinct CDR3 sequences, approximately 46% seen once. The antigens of these receptors remain unknown. The specimen was cultured PBMCs, collected from culture after CMV antigen stimulation. The receptors come from a human donor in good health (CMV status not recorded). Some clones in this sample may be carry-over from other donors' samples.

The chain carries TRBV4-1 and TRBJ1-5; a weak D match, TRBD1 (6 bases). The CDR3 extends over 14 amino acids. Per the germline V gene, CDR1 is MGHRA and CDR2 is YSYEKL. V lost 3 bases to trimming and J lost 9 bases, with 15 bases between them. Written as DNA, the CDR3 is TGCGCCAGCAGCCAGACAGGCCTGCTAGGGCCCCAGCATTTT. This gives the protein CASSQTGLLGPQHF.

The chain couples TRBV10-3 to TRBJ1-5, with TRBD1 matching over 7 bases. Trimming cost V 0 bases and J 5 bases; bases outside gene matches: 10. The CDR3 runs 17 residues. Germline V gene lookup returns CDR1 ENHRY and CDR2 SYGVKD. The CDR3 coding sequence is TGTGCCATCAGTGAGTCCTTCTCTGGGACAGCCCATCAGCCCCAGCATTTT. This codes for CAISESFSGTAHQPQHF.

The CDR3 reads CSARPPAGSWYQETQYF. In DNA, the CDR3 is TGCAGTGCTAGACCTCCCGCCGGCAGCTGGTACCAAGAGACCCAGTACTTC. The V call is TRBV20-1, the J call TRBJ2-5; no firm D call. Trimming pared 2 bases from V and 0 bases from J, leaving 19 bases between. CDR3 length: 17 residues. The germline V gene encodes CDR1 DFQATT and CDR2 SNEGSKA (reference sequence).

This clonotype has only a few counts. The V gene is TRBV6-2 or TRBV6-3, the J gene TRBJ2-2, with D possibly being TRBD1 (6 bases). Germline assignment: CDR1 MNHEY and CDR2 SVGEGT. Trimming left V 7 bases short and J 4 bases short, with 19 bases between. The CDR3 covers 16 residues. In nucleotides, the CDR3 is TGTGCCAGCAAAACCCCGTGGACAGAAGCCACCGGGGAGCTGTTTTTT. Its protein is CASKTPWTEATGELFF.

This sequence joins TRBV7-6 and TRBJ2-7; the D is unclear. The CDR3 is 13 residues long. Trimming left V 0 bases short and J 3 bases short, with 6 bases between. The germline CDR1 and CDR2 sequences are SGHVS and FNYEAQ. This CDR3 is CASSLAQNYEQYF. The CDR3 DNA sequence: TGTGCCAGCAGCTTAGCCCAGAACTACGAGCAGTACTTC.

Here the CDR3 reads CSARGQGDYEQYF. DNA for the CDR3: TGCAGTGCTAGGGGACAGGGCGACTACGAGCAGTACTTC. The rearrangement uses TRBV20-1 and TRBJ2-7, with 9 bases lining up with TRBD1. The CDR3 is 13 amino acids. V trimming: 3 bases; J trimming: 3 bases; junction bases outside the gene matches: 3. Germline loops: CDR1 DFQATT, CDR2 SNEGSKA (reference sequence).

J is TRBJ2-1 and V is TRBV7-9, with D perhaps TRBD2 (5 bases). The CDR3 is made up of 14 amino acids. CDR1 is SEHNR and CDR2 is FQNEAQ in the germline V gene (reference sequence). Trimming removed 5 bases from V and 4 bases from J, with 12 bases in between. This CDR3 reads CASSLSREYNEQFF. The CDR3 DNA is TGTGCCAGCAGCCTTTCCCGGGAATACAATGAGCAGTTCTTC.

The chain employs TRBV28 and TRBJ2-6; D not resolved. The CDR3 runs 14 residues. Trimming took 5 bases from V and 0 from J, leaving 5 bases between them. Germline values: CDR1 MDHEN, CDR2 SYDVKM. CDR3 coding DNA: TGTGCCAGCAGTGGTAACTCTGGGGCCAACGTCCTGACTTTC. Its translation: CASSGNSGANVLTF. Variable domain in full (rest from reference TRBV28 and TRBJ2-6): DVKVTQSSRYLVKRTGEKVFLECVQDMDHENMFWYRQDPGLGLRLIYFSYDVKMKEKGDIPEGYSVSREKKERFSLILESASTNQTSMYLCASSGNSGANVLTFGAGSRLTVL.

The chain couples TRBV6-2 or TRBV6-3 to TRBJ1-1; D uncertain. Trimming removed 2 bases at V and 10 bases at J, with 17 bases between. Looked up from germline, CDR1 is MNHEY and CDR2 is SVGEGT. The CDR3 contains 14 residues. CDR3 protein: CASSYRRDSPGAFF. CDR3 DNA sequence: TGTGCCAGCAGTTACCGCCGAGATTCACCCGGAGCTTTCTTT.

This clonotype has more than one count but fewer than ten. This rearrangement joins TRBV7-9 to TRBJ2-3; D gene unclear. Trimming pared 3 bases from V and 3 bases from J, leaving 16 bases between. Germline CDR1 and CDR2: SEHNR and FQNEAQ (reference sequence). The CDR3 contains 16 residues. CDR3 amino acids: CASSFLRVPGTDTQYF. CDR3 nucleotide sequence: TGTGCCAGCAGCTTTCTCCGGGTCCCTGGGACAGATACGCAGTATTTT.

The chain has TRBV7-8 and TRBJ2-5; the match to TRBD2 covers 10 bases. Trimming removed 3 bases from V and 2 bases from J; junction bases left unmatched: 6. The V gene's germline CDR1 is SGHVS and CDR2 FQNEAQ. This CDR3 has 16 residues. The CDR3 spells CASSFLAGGEQETQYF. DNA for the CDR3: TGTGCCAGCAGCTTCTTAGCGGGGGGCGAGCAAGAGACCCAGTACTTC.